This TCR beta chain was captured in a study of T cell repertoires in cytomegalovirus infection. Turning to the study itself: The authors used CMV epitopes that were HLA-C-restricted (recently identified) and HLA-B-restricted (well studied). Evidence of both CMV infection and a matching HLA type came from public TCR beta signatures.

At least ten counts were recorded for this clonotype. Its antigen is currently unknown. Each CDR3 protein is one row after TCRdb ran MiXCR on the reads. The sample records about 140,000 distinct CDR3 sequences, more than 25% being singletons. General study findings and limits: Adding up the frequency of public TCR beta families identified people who carried CMV plus the relevant HLA. Dominating the ex vivo response were TCR beta clonotypes that were CMV-specific and HLA-C-restricted.

The V and J ends lost 0 bases and 4 bases respectively, with 13 bases between them. This CDR3 has 16 residues. The germline V gene has CDR1 LGHNA and CDR2 YNFKEQ. This chain links TRBV4-2 with TRBJ2-1; the D is unclear. This sequence originates from a human donor in good health (CMV status not recorded). Some clones in this sample may be carry-over from other donors' samples. The sample here was CD8+ T cells from cultured PBMCs, taken from culture after CMV antigen stimulation. The CDR3 loop reads CASSQDTEDEYNEQFF. The CDR3 nucleotides read TGTGCCAGCAGCCAAGACACCGAGGATGAGTACAATGAGCAGTTCTTC.